Below, 18 T cell receptor beta chains from the same sample are listed, as sequenced in a study of cytomegalovirus exposure and HLA in healthy donors. Primers included in the PCR were 60 Vbeta and 13 Jbeta primers. Produced via immunoSEQ multiplex PCR; TCRdb's table is partial and in-frame only. The sample includes some 80,000 clones, 70% to 85% of them seen just once. Sequencing was done on a sample of PBMCs. All receptors derive from a human donor in good health.

This chain joins TRBV18 and TRBJ1-3; D is uncertain. V was cut by 2 bases and J by 4 bases, with 18 bases left in between. Germline CDR1 KGHSH, CDR2 LQKENI. The CDR3 runs to 17 residues. The CDR3 sequence: CASSPLSTQSPGNTIYF. The CDR3 DNA sequence: TGTGCCAGCTCACCATTGTCCACGCAAAGCCCGGGAAACACCATATATTTT.

The table lists this clone with a count of one. The chain employs TRBV27 and TRBJ2-2; 9 nucleotides agree with TRBD2. Germline loops: CDR1 MNHEY, CDR2 SMNVEV (reference sequence). The CDR3 has 15 residues. V lost 2 bases and J lost 7; bases outside the gene matches: 5. CDR3 DNA sequence: TGTGCCAGCAGTTTAGCGGGGGGGCCGAACGGGGAGCTGTTTTTT. Translating it yields CASSLAGGPNGELFF.

The J gene is TRBJ1-5, the V gene TRBV7-7, with a weak D call TRBD1 (5 bases). CDR1 and CDR2 (germline): SSHAT, FNYEAQ (reference sequence). CDR3 length equals 13 residues. V lost 7 bases to trimming and J lost 6 bases, with 13 bases between them. Here the CDR3 DNA reads TGTGCCAGCATCAAAGGGGATCCTCAGCCCCAGCATTTT. Its protein is CASIKGDPQPQHF. Full variable domain (outside the CDR3, taken from reference TRBV7-7 and TRBJ1-5): GAGVSQSPRYKVTKRGQDVTLRCDPISSHATLYWYQQALGQGPEFLTYFNYEAQPDKSGLPSDRFSAERPEGSISTLTIQRTEQRDSAMYRCASIKGDPQPQHFGDGTRLSIL.

J is TRBJ2-3 and V is TRBV6-5, with a tentative D call TRBD1 (5 bases). Germline V gene data show CDR1 as MNHEY and CDR2 as SVGAGI. The CDR3 spans 14 residues. Deletions cut 2 bases from V and 3 bases from J, with 9 bases between. The CDR3 bases are TGTGCCAGCAGTTACATGACAGAAACAGATACGCAGTATTTT. Translating it yields CASSYMTETDTQYF.

This clone was observed a handful of times. The CDR3 sequence is CASSIGHSNEQFF. The CDR3, as DNA: TGTGCCAGTAGTATTGGACATTCCAATGAGCAGTTCTTC. This chain links TRBV19 with TRBJ2-1; perhaps TRBD1 as D (5 bases). Trimming stripped 3 bases from V and 6 bases from J, with 9 bases between. The CDR3 extends over 13 amino acids. In germline, CDR1 is LNHDA, CDR2 SQIVND (reference sequence).

V usage is TRBV6-6 and J usage is TRBJ2-4, with a tentative D call TRBD1 (5 bases). The CDR3 is 15 amino acids. Germline CDR1 MNHNY, CDR2 SVGAGI (reference sequence). The germline V and J ends were trimmed by 6 bases and 0 bases, with 12 bases remaining between them. CDR3 protein: CASRSQGQAKNIQYF. DNA of the CDR3: TGTGCCAGCAGAAGTCAGGGCCAAGCCAAAAACATTCAGTACTTC.

This chain connects TRBV9 to TRBJ2-1, with 10 positions matching TRBD2. V shed 3 bases and J 5 bases; nucleotides not matched to a gene: 5. The CDR3 runs to 15 residues. The V gene's germline CDR1 is SGDLS and CDR2 YYNGEE. CDR3 sequence: CASSAGTSVNNEQFF. In DNA, the CDR3 is TGTGCCAGCAGCGCCGGGACTAGCGTAAACAATGAGCAGTTCTTC.

This rearrangement joins TRBV7-2 to TRBJ2-3, with D hard to call. The germline gives CDR1 SGHTA, CDR2 FQGNSA. The CDR3 length is 15 residues. V lost 4 bases, J lost 0 bases, and 11 bases lay in between. The CDR3 here is CASSSLGPSTDTQYF. The CDR3 region has the DNA TGTGCCAGCAGCTCCCTGGGCCCTAGCACAGATACGCAGTATTTT.

The chain has TRBV27 and TRBJ1-2, with D perhaps TRBD1 (6 bases). Deletions cut 2 bases from V and 2 bases from J, with 12 bases between. The CDR3 contains 15 residues. CDR1 and CDR2 from the germline V gene are MNHEY and SMNVEV (reference sequence). The CDR3 nucleotides read TGTGCCAGCAGTTTAAAGGGAACAGGGAACTATGGCTACACCTTC. Its translation: CASSLKGTGNYGYTF.

The chain uses TRBV19 and TRBJ1-1; 7 positions agree with TRBD1. The CDR3 has 15 amino acids. V gave up 5 bases and J gave up 0 bases; unmatched junction bases: 6. Germline assignment: CDR1 LNHDA and CDR2 SQIVND (reference sequence). CDR3 in DNA: TGTGCCAGTAGTGTGGGGACAGATCTGAACACTGAAGCTTTCTTT. Residues: CASSVGTDLNTEAFF.

This chain links TRBV7-9 with TRBJ2-1; TRBD1 matches 7 bases. Trimming at V came to 3 bases and at J to 0 bases, leaving 5 bases not matched to a gene. In germline, CDR1 is SEHNR, CDR2 FQNEAQ (reference sequence). The CDR3 is 16 amino acids. The chain's CDR3 is CASSFLTGRSYNEQFF. The CDR3 DNA sequence: TGTGCCAGCAGCTTTTTGACAGGGCGCTCCTACAATGAGCAGTTCTTC. The variable domain in full, with the rest retrieved from reference TRBV7-9 and TRBJ2-1, is DTGVSQNPRHKITKRGQNVTFRCDPISEHNRLYWYRQTLGQGPEFLTYFQNEAQLEKSRLLSDRFSAERPKGSFSTLEIQRTEQGDSAMYLCASSFLTGRSYNEQFFGPGTRLTVL.

The chain carries TRBV7-8 and TRBJ1-2; no reliable D call. Trimming shortened V by 3 bases and J by 3 bases, and 8 bases separated the two germline ends. Germline V CDR1 and CDR2: SGHVS, FQNEAQ. The CDR3 is 13 amino acids. CDR3 region: CASSFTAYYGYTF. The CDR3 bases are TGTGCCAGCAGCTTCACAGCCTACTATGGCTACACCTTC.

This clone was found a few times. The chain joins TRBV6-5 to TRBJ1-1; D ambiguous. The CDR3 runs to 13 residues. Germline assignment: CDR1 MNHEY and CDR2 SVGAGI. Trimming removed 6 bases at V and 4 bases at J, with 12 bases between. In DNA, the CDR3 is TGTGCCAGCAGCTCGCCGGGTACCACTGAAGCTTTCTTT. It codes for CASSSPGTTEAFF.

This clone was picked up one time. The chain is built from TRBV25-1 and TRBJ1-4; D gene ambiguous. This CDR3 comprises 15 residues. Trimming removed 1 base from V and 4 bases from J, with 10 bases in between. CDR1 is MGHDK, CDR2 SYGVNS, per germline. The CDR3 sequence: CASSEFIYGNEKLFF. The CDR3 nucleotides read TGTGCCAGCAGTGAATTCATCTATGGTAATGAAAAACTGTTTTTT.

This clone turned up a few times. The chain uses TRBV5-4 and TRBJ1-1, with TRBD1 as a possible D gene (5 bases). Germline assignment: CDR1 SGHNT and CDR2 YYREEE (reference sequence). CDR3 size: 13 residues. The V and J ends lost 4 bases and 4 bases respectively, with 11 bases between them. This CDR3 is CASSPQGGTEAFF. The CDR3 nucleotides are TGTGCCAGCAGCCCCCAGGGAGGCACTGAAGCTTTCTTT.

This clone was detected only once. This sequence joins TRBV19 and TRBJ1-2; 9 bases align to TRBD1. The CDR3 has 15 residues. V gave up 3 bases and J gave up 5 bases; unmatched junction bases: 7. The germline V gene has CDR1 LNHDA and CDR2 SQIVND (reference sequence). The CDR3, as DNA: TGTGCCAGTAGTATTTGGACAGGGGAAGAGTATGGCTACACCTTC. Translating it yields CASSIWTGEEYGYTF.

The V and J genes are TRBV9 and TRBJ1-1, with no clear D. CDR1 is SGDLS, CDR2 YYNGEE, per germline. The CDR3 runs 16 residues. Deletions cut 4 bases from V and 0 bases from J, with 16 bases between. CDR3 protein: CASSTHREAVNTEAFF. The DNA of the CDR3 is TGTGCCAGCAGCACCCACCGGGAGGCCGTGAACACTGAAGCTTTCTTT.

The V call is TRBV7-6, the J call TRBJ1-6; D ambiguous. The germline V gene encodes CDR1 SGHVS and CDR2 FNYEAQ. V was pared by 5 bases and J by 10 bases, with 15 bases between. The CDR3 loop spans 14 amino acids. The CDR3: CASSPSGVGSPLHF. In DNA, the CDR3 is TGTGCCAGCAGCCCGAGCGGGGTCGGCTCACCCCTCCACTTT.